The clone carrying this TCR beta chain was seen more than once but under ten times. The antigen is undetermined. The data belong to a study of OX40 agonist ivuxolimab in advanced cancers. The overall study: The patients got ivuxolimab, which is an agonistic anti-OX40 (CD134) antibody. Ivuxolimab, which patients received intravenously every 2 weeks, was dosed at 0.01 to 10 mg/kg. Partial responses were recorded for three patients, including one with hepatocellular carcinoma and two with cutaneous melanoma.

The study's findings and limits: Fewer expanded clones were found on average in CD4+ than in CD8+ T cells.

CDR3 length: 15 residues. Germline lookup yields CDR1 MGHRA and CDR2 YSYEKL. Trimming left V 0 bases short and J 3 bases short, with 9 bases between. Method: immunoSEQ multiplex PCR; TCRdb's copy keeps in-frame clones and lacks some. The data show about 54,000 clones, with approximately 89% seen just once and roughly 3.7% held by the top ten. The chain carries TRBV4-1 and TRBJ1-5; a possible D gene is TRBD1 (6 bases). The material was CD4+ or CD8+ T cells sorted from blood, obtained in a trial of the OX40 agonist ivuxolimab. This clonotype was sampled from an adult with an advanced solid tumor such as melanoma, head and neck, liver or kidney cancer. The CDR3 bases are TGCGCCAGCAGCCAAGAGGGACATCCCAATCAGCCCCAGCATTTT. Encoded protein: CASSQEGHPNQPQHF.